This T cell receptor (beta chain) was identified during a study of OX40 agonist ivuxolimab in advanced cancers. About the research overall: From about 23 to 85 years was the age range, with a mean of roughly 59 years, and about 83% were male.

Profiling relied on immunoSEQ multiplex PCR, and the TCRdb table lists in-frame clones only, not all of them. The sample lists 9,500 to 15,000 clones, around 76% occurring once. Germline V lookup: CDR1 SGHAT, CDR2 FQNNGV. With V trimmed by 3 bases and J by 6 bases, 3 bases remained unmatched. This CDR3 is built from 14 residues. Notes on this clone: Its antigen remains unknown.

Study-wide findings and caveats: Researchers report that CD8+ T cells had, on average, more expanded clones than CD4+.

The chain combines TRBV11-2 with TRBJ1-4; TRBD1 agrees at 8 bases. The TCR sequence derives from an adult with an advanced solid tumor such as melanoma, head and neck, liver or kidney cancer. Sequences were derived from CD4+ or CD8+ T cells sorted from blood, sampled in a trial of the OX40 agonist ivuxolimab. CDR3 DNA: TGTGCCAGCAGCTTCCCGACAGGGGATGAAAAACTGTTTTTT. This sequence encodes CASSFPTGDEKLFF.